This entry features one TCR beta chain sequence. The J segment lost 4 bases and the V segment lost 3 bases, leaving 7 bases of the junction unmatched. The length of the CDR3 is 16 residues. Germline CDR1 reads KGHSH; CDR2 reads LQKENI. This record belongs to a study of T cell responses to AZD1222 COVID-19 vaccine. The assay was immunoSEQ multiplex PCR, and TCRdb's table has in-frame clones only and misses some. The table includes tens of thousands of clones, over 80% detected once. The material was peripheral blood, obtained on day 0 of AZD1222 vaccination. V gene TRBV18 combines with J gene TRBJ1-1; 11 nucleotides agree with TRBD1. This TCR came from an adult in good health. CDR3 sequence (DNA): TGTGCCAGCTCACCCGGGACAGGGGGTAGAGGCACTGAAGCTTTCTTT. Translated, it gives CASSPGTGGRGTEAFF.